This T cell receptor (beta chain) was observed in a study of blood T cell repertoires in COVID-19. Turning to the study itself: Collection of acute and convalescent COVID-19 samples took place in the United States, Italy and Spain. T cells, B-cell-depleted T cells, or PBMCs provided the cDNA or gDNA that served as material.

The CDR3 contains 14 residues. CDR1 and CDR2 from the germline V gene are MNHEY and SVGAGI. V was clipped by 2 bases and J by 1 base; unmatched bases: 1. Authors' analysis steps: Estimation of nucleated cell counts relied on the amplification of reference gene primers. The table came from immunoSEQ multiplex PCR; TCRdb's copy has only in-frame clones and leaves some out. V and J calls and clone size come straight from that table; D and trimming were deduced from the DNA. The data show around 190,000 clones, about 80% seen once. The TCR was taken from a man in his sixties with acute or convalescent COVID-19. The V call is TRBV6-5, the J call TRBJ1-1, with 7 nucleotides matching TRBD1. Source material: peripheral blood. The CDR3 nucleotides are TGTGCCAGCAGTTACGGGACAGAGAACACTGAAGCTTTCTTT. Amino acid sequence: CASSYGTENTEAFF.